The rows below give T cell receptor beta chains drawn from one sample of a study of regulatory T cells in long-lasting Graves disease. One entry per CDR3 protein results from TCRdb running MiXCR on the multiplex PCR reads. Of roughly 420,000 distinct CDR3 sequences in the sample, approximately 16% were seen once. These same data were also listed under a study on T cells in Graves' hyperthyroidism and ophthalmopathy.

Material: peripheral blood mononuclear cells (PBMCs), obtained at new diagnosis, from a patient treated with antithyroid drugs. The receptors shown here come from a woman under 30 with Graves disease. The CDR3 runs from the conserved cysteine through the conserved F or W. Each record gives: V gene, clone size, D gene, J gene, CDR3 DNA, CDR3 protein. The D gene is left open where the match is weak. For some rows the clone size is stated as once, few or many, or as a class when expanded; others skip it.

V: TRBV11-3; size: many; D: TRBD2; J: TRBJ2-1; DNA: TGTGCCAGCAGCTCCGGGACTAGCGGTAACAATGAGCAGTTCTTC; CDR3: CASSSGTSGNNEQFF
V: TRBV28; size: many; D: .; J: TRBJ1-4; DNA: TGTGCCAGCAGTTTAAGGGTTGTTGATGAAAAACTGTTTTTT; CDR3: CASSLRVVDEKLFF
V: TRBV28; size: few; D: TRBD1; J: TRBJ2-1; DNA: TGTGCCAGCAGTTTCTATCGTAGGGACAGGGAGTCCAATGAGCAGTTCTTC; CDR3: CASSFYRRDRESNEQFF
V: TRBV20-1; size: many; D: .; J: TRBJ1-1; DNA: TGCAGTGCAAGACGGGAAAGGATGGTCACTGAAGCTTTCTTT; CDR3: CSARRERMVTEAFF
V: TRBV7-8; size: .; D: .; J: TRBJ1-1; DNA: TGTGCCAGCAGCCACCACCGGGACACCCCGAACACTGAAGCTTTCTTT; CDR3: CASSHHRDTPNTEAFF
V: TRBV11-2; size: many; D: .; J: TRBJ1-1; DNA: TGTGCCAGCAGCTTATTTGCTGGTTTGAACACTGAAGCTTTCTTT; CDR3: CASSLFAGLNTEAFF
V: TRBV5-1; size: .; D: TRBD2; J: TRBJ2-5; DNA: TGCGCCAGCAGCTTGGTCCCCGGGGGGACCAGAGAGACCCAGTACTTC; CDR3: CASSLVPGGTRETQYF
V: TRBV2; size: few; D: .; J: TRBJ2-3; DNA: TGTGCCAGCAGTGACGGCGGGGGCACAGATACGCAGTATTTT; CDR3: CASSDGGGTDTQYF
V: TRBV7-9; size: few; D: .; J: TRBJ1-2; DNA: TGTGCCAGCAGCTTCCCTGTGATGGCAGGGTCCTATGGCTACACCTTC; CDR3: CASSFPVMAGSYGYTF
V: TRBV2; size: many; D: TRBD2; J: TRBJ2-1; DNA: TGTGCCAGCAGAGAAAATAGCGGGGGGAACTACAATGAGCAGTTCTTC; CDR3: CASRENSGGNYNEQFF
V: TRBV18; size: .; D: TRBD2; J: TRBJ2-3; DNA: TGTGCCAGCTCAACACCAAGGACTAGCGGGACAACAGATACGCAGTATTTT; CDR3: CASSTPRTSGTTDTQYF
V: TRBV2; size: many; D: .; J: TRBJ1-3; DNA: TGTGCCAGCAGTCCCCAGAGCTCTGGAAACACCATATATTTT; CDR3: CASSPQSSGNTIYF
V: TRBV12-3/TRBV12-4; size: .; D: .; J: TRBJ1-2; DNA: TGTGCCAGCAGTCCAGAGGGACCGGGACCGGAGCCCTATGGCTACACCTTC; CDR3: CASSPEGPGPEPYGYTF
V: TRBV13; size: few; D: TRBD2; J: TRBJ2-7; DNA: TGTGCCAGCAGCACCCGGACTAGCGGGTACTCCTACGAGCAGTACTTC; CDR3: CASSTRTSGYSYEQYF
V: TRBV27; size: few; D: TRBD2; J: TRBJ2-5; DNA: TGTGCCAACAGTTCCGGGGAGGGCGAGACCCAGTACTTC; CDR3: CANSSGEGETQYF
V: TRBV15; size: many; D: .; J: TRBJ2-7; DNA: TGTGCCACCAGCCCCCTCCGGGACACCTACGAGCAGTACTTC; CDR3: CATSPLRDTYEQYF
V: TRBV20-1; size: few; D: TRBD1; J: TRBJ1-6; DNA: TGCAGTGTGCCCGGGACAGAATGGTCACCCCTCCACTTT; CDR3: CSVPGTEWSPLHF
V: TRBV5-1; size: many; D: .; J: TRBJ2-3; DNA: TGTGCCAGCAGCTTGGGGTTCACAGATACGCAGTATTTT; CDR3: CASSLGFTDTQYF
V: TRBV11-2; size: many; D: .; J: TRBJ2-3; DNA: TGTGCCAGCAGCTTAGATGGGGGGGCCGCAGATACGCAGTATTTT; CDR3: CASSLDGGAADTQYF
V: TRBV5-1; size: .; D: .; J: TRBJ1-4; DNA: TGCGCCACCAACCTTGCCCGGACCAGGGAGAATGAAAAACTGTTTTTT; CDR3: CATNLARTRENEKLFF
V: TRBV3-1; size: .; D: .; J: TRBJ1-2; DNA: TGTGCCAGCAGCCAAGAGCCTTACAGTCCCTATGGCTACACCTTC; CDR3: CASSQEPYSPYGYTF
V: TRBV27; size: few; D: TRBD1; J: TRBJ2-1; DNA: TGTGCCAGCACCAAGTCCAAGGGGCAGGGGGCCACCTACAATGAGCAGTTCTTC; CDR3: CASTKSKGQGATYNEQFF
V: TRBV24-1; size: many; D: TRBD2; J: TRBJ2-5; DNA: TGTGCCACCAGTGAGACCCGTAGCGGGAGGGAGACCCAGTACTTC; CDR3: CATSETRSGRETQYF
V: TRBV20-1; size: few; D: TRBD1; J: TRBJ2-4; DNA: TGCAGTGCTACCCACGGACAGGCAAAACTTCAGTACTTC; CDR3: CSATHGQAKLQYF
V: TRBV25-1; size: .; D: TRBD2; J: TRBJ2-1; DNA: TGTGCCAGCAGTGACCCCCCGGGACTAACCTACAATGAGCAGTTCTTC; CDR3: CASSDPPGLTYNEQFF
V: TRBV12-3/TRBV12-4; size: .; D: .; J: TRBJ1-2; DNA: TGTGCCAGCAGTTTGCGGTCGCCCTTAGGAAACTATGGCTACACCTTC; CDR3: CASSLRSPLGNYGYTF
V: TRBV20-1; size: many; D: TRBD1; J: TRBJ2-7; DNA: TGCAGTGCTAGAGTGTTACCGGGACAGGGGGCTCTCCTTTACGAGCAGTACTTC; CDR3: CSARVLPGQGALLYEQYF
V: TRBV6-1; size: few; D: .; J: TRBJ2-3; DNA: TGTGCCAGCAGTGTACTAGCCGGGGGCTCGGATACGCAGTATTTT; CDR3: CASSVLAGGSDTQYF
V: TRBV18; size: many; D: TRBD2; J: TRBJ2-1; DNA: TGTGCCAGCTCACCAAGAGCGGGAGGAGACAATGAGCAGTTCTTC; CDR3: CASSPRAGGDNEQFF
V: TRBV27; size: many; D: .; J: TRBJ2-1; DNA: TGTGCCAGCAGTTCTTTCGTTGGAGGACAGCAGTTCTTC; CDR3: CASSSFVGGQQFF
V: TRBV27; size: many; D: TRBD1; J: TRBJ1-5; DNA: TGTGCCAGCAGGCAGTCGTCCGGGACAGGGGTGAATCAGCCCCAGCATTTT; CDR3: CASRQSSGTGVNQPQHF